A selection of T cell receptor beta chains follows, all from one sample in a study of T cells in Graves' hyperthyroidism and ophthalmopathy. TCRdb called the multiplex PCR reads again in MiXCR, with one record for every CDR3 protein. This sample has a few hundred thousand distinct CDR3 sequences; just under 15% occur once, and the top ten carry roughly 33%. Sample: blood. These receptors originate from a woman aged 25-40 years with Graves' hyperthyroidism. Both conserved end residues are trimmed from each CDR3. The D gene is left open where the match is weak.

v_call | d_call | cdr3_aa
TRBV30 | - | AWKPGGAGELF
TRBV3-1 | TRBD2 | ASSQERLAGAQETQY
TRBV27 | - | ASSLAGATSEKLF
TRBV12-3/TRBV12-4 | - | ASSLRDKRAQY
TRBV18 | - | ASSPPWTDSFYGYT
TRBV25-1 | - | ASSAQQGRFTDTQY
TRBV5-1 | TRBD1 | ASSSGQGARNTEAF
TRBV10-3 | - | AISDYSNQPQH
TRBV28 | TRBD1 | ATLGQGAGGANVLT
TRBV7-2 | - | ASSFRAGNSNQPQH
TRBV29-1 | - | SVCPGLEYEQY
TRBV24-1 | - | ATSPWHSIIQLNYEQY
TRBV12-3/TRBV12-4 | TRBD2 | ASSPNESSGRSYNEQF